This T cell receptor (beta chain) was sequenced during a study of T cells in Graves' hyperthyroidism and ophthalmopathy. General study findings and limits: Researchers report that a 13 V-J model separated ophthalmopathy from stable hyperthyroidism.

Germline lookup yields CDR1 GTSNPN and CDR2 SVGIG (reference sequence). The CDR3 runs 12 residues. Trimming pared 1 base from V and 8 bases from J, leaving 11 bases between. A NOSPECS grade of at least 4, a Clinical Activity Score of at least 3 and duration under 3 months were recorded in ophthalmopathy patients. Those patients with uncontrolled infection, other autoimmune disease, pregnancy or lactation were excluded. This clonotype was counted many times. Its antigen is currently unknown. The investigators amplified TCR beta CDR3 regions from RNA transcripts. The primer set for the first-round RT-PCR of the TCR CDR3 was HTBI. MiXCR, run by TCRdb on the multiplex PCR reads, gives a single entry per CDR3 protein. The sample yields about 400,000 distinct CDR3 sequences, about 14% seen once.

Sequences were obtained from blood. The chain combines TRBV30 with TRBJ1-2, with D possibly matching TRBD1 (6 bases). The TCR comes from a middle-aged man with Graves' ophthalmopathy. As DNA, the CDR3 is TGTGCCTGGAGTGCAGGGGCCATGGGCTACACCTTC. Its translation: CAWSAGAMGYTF.